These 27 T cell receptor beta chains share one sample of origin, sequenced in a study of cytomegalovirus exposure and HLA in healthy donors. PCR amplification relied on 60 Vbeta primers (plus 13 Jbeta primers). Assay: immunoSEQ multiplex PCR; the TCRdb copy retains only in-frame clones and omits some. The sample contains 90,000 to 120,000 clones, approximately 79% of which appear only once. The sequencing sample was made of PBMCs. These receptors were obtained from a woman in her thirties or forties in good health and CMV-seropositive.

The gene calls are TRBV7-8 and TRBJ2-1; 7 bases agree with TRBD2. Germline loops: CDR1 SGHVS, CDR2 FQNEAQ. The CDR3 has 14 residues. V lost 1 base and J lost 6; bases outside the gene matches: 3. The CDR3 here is CASSLVGGGNEQFF. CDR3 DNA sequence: TGTGCCAGCAGCTTAGTTGGGGGGGGCAATGAGCAGTTCTTC.

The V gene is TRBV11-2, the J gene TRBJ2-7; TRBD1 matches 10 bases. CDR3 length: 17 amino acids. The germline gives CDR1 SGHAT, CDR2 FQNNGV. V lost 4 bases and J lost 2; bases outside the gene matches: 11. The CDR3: CASSSISRDRGPYEQYF. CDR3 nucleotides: TGTGCCAGCAGCTCCATTTCCCGGGACAGGGGACCCTACGAGCAGTACTTC.

CDR3 sequence: CAISLSGGAINEQFF. The DNA for the CDR3 is TGTGCCATCAGTCTTAGCGGGGGGGCTATTAATGAGCAGTTCTTC. The chain carries TRBV10-3 and TRBJ2-1; 11 positions agree with TRBD2. Germline CDR1 and CDR2: ENHRY and SYGVKD. The CDR3 loop spans 15 amino acids. V gave up 5 bases and J gave up 7 bases; unmatched junction bases: 7.

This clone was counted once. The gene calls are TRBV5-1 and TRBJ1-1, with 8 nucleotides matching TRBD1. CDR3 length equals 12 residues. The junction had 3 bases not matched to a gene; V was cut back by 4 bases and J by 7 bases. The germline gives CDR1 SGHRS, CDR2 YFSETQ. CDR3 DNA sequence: TGCGCCAGCAGCCGGACAGGGAGTGAAGCTTTCTTT. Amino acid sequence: CASSRTGSEAFF.

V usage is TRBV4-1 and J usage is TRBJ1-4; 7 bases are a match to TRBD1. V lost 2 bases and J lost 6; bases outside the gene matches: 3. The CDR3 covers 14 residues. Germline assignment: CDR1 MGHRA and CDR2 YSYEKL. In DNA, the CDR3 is TGCGCCAGCAGCCAAACGGGACAGCATGAAAAACTGTTTTTT. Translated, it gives CASSQTGQHEKLFF.

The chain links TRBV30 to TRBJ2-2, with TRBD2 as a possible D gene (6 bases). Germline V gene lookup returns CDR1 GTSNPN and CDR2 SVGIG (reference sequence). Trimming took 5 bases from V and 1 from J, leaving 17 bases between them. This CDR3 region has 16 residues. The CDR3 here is CAWYAGRYLNTGELFF. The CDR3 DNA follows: TGTGCCTGGTACGCGGGGAGATACTTGAACACCGGGGAGCTGTTTTTT.

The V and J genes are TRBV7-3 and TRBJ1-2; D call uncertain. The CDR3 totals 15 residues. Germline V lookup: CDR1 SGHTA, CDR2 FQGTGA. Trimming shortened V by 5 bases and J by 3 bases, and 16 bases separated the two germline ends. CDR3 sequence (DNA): TGTGCCAGCAGCCCCCGGGGAGGTCGCGACTATGGCTACACCTTC. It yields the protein CASSPRGGRDYGYTF.

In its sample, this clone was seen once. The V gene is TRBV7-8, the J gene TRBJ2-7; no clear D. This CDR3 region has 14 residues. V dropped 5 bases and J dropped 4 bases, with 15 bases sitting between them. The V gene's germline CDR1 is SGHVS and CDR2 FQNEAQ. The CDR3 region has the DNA TGTGCCAGCAGCAGCTTAAGTGTCATATACGAGCAGTACTTC. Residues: CASSSLSVIYEQYF.

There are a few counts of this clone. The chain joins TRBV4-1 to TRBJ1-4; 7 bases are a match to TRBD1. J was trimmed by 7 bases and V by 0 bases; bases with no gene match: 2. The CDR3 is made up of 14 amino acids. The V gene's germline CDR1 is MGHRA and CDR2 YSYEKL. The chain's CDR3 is CASSQETGFEKLFF. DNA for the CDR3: TGCGCCAGCAGCCAAGAGACAGGGTTTGAAAAACTGTTTTTT.

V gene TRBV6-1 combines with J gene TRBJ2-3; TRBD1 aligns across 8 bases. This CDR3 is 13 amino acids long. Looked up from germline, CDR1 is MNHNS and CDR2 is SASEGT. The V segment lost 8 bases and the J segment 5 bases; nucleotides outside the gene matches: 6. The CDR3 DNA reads TGTGCCAGCCTGTTTACAGGGGGAGATACGCAGTATTTT. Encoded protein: CASLFTGGDTQYF.

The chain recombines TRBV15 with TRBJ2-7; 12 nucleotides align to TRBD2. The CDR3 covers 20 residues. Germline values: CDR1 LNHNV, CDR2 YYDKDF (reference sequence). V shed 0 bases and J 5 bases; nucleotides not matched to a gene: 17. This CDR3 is CATSRDLKASGGVYIHEQYF. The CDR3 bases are TGTGCCACCAGCAGAGATCTGAAGGCTAGCGGGGGGGTATATATCCACGAGCAGTACTTC.

The CDR3 spells CSATAGELTDTQYF. CDR3 bases: TGCAGCGCTACAGCGGGGGAACTCACAGATACGCAGTATTTT. The V gene is TRBV29-1, the J gene TRBJ2-3; 8 nucleotides align to TRBD2. The CDR3 length is 14 residues. Germline V gives CDR1 SQVTM, CDR2 ANQGSEA. The junction had 8 bases not matched to a gene; V was cut back by 7 bases and J by 2 bases.

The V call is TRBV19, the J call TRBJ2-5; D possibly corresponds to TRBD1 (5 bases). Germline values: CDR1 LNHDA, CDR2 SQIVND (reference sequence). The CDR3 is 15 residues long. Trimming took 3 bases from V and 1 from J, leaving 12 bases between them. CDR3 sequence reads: CASSIHPQGQETQYF. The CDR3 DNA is TGTGCCAGTAGTATTCACCCCCAGGGCCAAGAGACCCAGTACTTC. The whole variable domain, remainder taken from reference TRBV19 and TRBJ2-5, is DGGITQSPKYLFRKEGQNVTLSCEQNLNHDAMYWYRQDPGQGLRLIYYSQIVNDFQKGDIAEGYSVSREKKESFPLTVTSAQKNPTAFYLCASSIHPQGQETQYFGPGTRLLVL.

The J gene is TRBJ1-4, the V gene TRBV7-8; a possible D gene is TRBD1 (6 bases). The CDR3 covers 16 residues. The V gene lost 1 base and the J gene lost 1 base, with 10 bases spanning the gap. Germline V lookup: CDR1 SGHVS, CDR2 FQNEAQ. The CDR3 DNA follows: TGTGCCAGCAGCTTAGACAGGGATGGAACTAATGAAAAACTGTTTTTT. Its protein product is CASSLDRDGTNEKLFF.

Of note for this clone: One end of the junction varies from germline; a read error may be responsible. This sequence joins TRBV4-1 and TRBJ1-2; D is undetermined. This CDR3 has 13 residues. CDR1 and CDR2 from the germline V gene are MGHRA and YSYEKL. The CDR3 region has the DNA TGCGCCAGCAGCCAAGAGAGGCTTGGAGACCAGAACTTC. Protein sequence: CASSQERLGDQNF.

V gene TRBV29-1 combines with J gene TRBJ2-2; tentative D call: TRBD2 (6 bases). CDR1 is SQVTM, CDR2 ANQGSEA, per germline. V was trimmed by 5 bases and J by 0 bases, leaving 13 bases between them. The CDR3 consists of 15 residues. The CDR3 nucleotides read TGCAGCGTTCCTAAAGCGGGTTCGAACACCGGGGAGCTGTTTTTT. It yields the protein CSVPKAGSNTGELFF.

DNA of the CDR3: TGTGCCAGCAGTTACCGCGACGGGAAAGAGACCCAGTACTTC. As protein: CASSYRDGKETQYF. The chain has TRBV6-5 and TRBJ2-5; weak D call: TRBD2 (5 bases). This CDR3 contains 14 residues. V dropped 2 bases and J dropped 3 bases, with 10 bases sitting between them. The V gene's germline CDR1 is MNHEY and CDR2 SVGAGI.

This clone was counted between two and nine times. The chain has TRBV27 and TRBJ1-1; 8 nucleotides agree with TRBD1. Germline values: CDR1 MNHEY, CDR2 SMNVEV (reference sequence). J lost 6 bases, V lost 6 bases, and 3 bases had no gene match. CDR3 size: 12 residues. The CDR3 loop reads CASRLQGAEAFF. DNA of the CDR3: TGTGCCAGCAGATTACAGGGGGCTGAAGCTTTCTTT.

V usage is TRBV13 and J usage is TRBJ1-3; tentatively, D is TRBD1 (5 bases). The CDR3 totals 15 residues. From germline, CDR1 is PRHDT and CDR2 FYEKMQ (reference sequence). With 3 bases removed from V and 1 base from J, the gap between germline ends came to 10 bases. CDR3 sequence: CASSLGRGSGNTIYF. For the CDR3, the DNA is TGTGCCAGCAGCTTGGGCCGGGGGTCTGGAAACACCATATATTTT.

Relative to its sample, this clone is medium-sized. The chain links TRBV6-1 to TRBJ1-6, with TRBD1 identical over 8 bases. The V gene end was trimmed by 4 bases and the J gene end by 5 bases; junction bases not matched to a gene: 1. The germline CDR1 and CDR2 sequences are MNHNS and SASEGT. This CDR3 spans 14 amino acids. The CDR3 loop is CASSGGQDNSPLHF. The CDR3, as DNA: TGTGCCAGCAGTGGGGGACAGGATAATTCACCCCTCCACTTT.

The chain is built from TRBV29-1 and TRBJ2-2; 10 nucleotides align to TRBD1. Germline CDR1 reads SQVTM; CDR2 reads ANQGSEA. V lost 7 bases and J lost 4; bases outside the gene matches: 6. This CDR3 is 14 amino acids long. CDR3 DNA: TGCAGCGCCAGACAGGGGGCCGGCACCGGGGAGCTGTTTTTT. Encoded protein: CSARQGAGTGELFF.

This CDR3 reads CASSLRTGATGELFF. DNA for the CDR3: TGTGCCAGCAGCCTTAGGACAGGGGCTACCGGGGAGCTGTTTTTT. The chain uses TRBV7-9 and TRBJ2-2, with 9 bases matching TRBD1. V was pared by 5 bases and J by 5 bases, with 6 bases of the junction left unmatched. The CDR3 runs to 15 residues. Germline CDR1 and CDR2: SEHNR and FQNEAQ (reference sequence).

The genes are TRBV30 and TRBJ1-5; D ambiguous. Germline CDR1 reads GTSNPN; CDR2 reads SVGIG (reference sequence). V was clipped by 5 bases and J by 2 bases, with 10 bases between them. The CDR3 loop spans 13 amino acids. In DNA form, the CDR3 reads TGTGCCTGGGCTAGGAATGGCAATCAGCCCCAGCATTTT. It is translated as CAWARNGNQPQHF.

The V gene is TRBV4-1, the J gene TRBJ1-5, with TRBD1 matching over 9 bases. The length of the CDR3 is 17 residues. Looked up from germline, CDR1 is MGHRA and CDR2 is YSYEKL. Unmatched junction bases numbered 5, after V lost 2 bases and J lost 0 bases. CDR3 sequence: CASSQIGTGYSNQPQHF. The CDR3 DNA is TGCGCCAGCAGCCAAATCGGGACAGGGTATAGCAATCAGCCCCAGCATTTT.

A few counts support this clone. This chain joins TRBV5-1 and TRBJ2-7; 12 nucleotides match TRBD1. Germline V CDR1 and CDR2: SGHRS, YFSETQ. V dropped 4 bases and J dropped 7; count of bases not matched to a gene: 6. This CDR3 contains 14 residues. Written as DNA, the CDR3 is TGCGCCAGCAGCCCGGGACAGGGGGCACGGGAGCAGTACTTC. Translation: CASSPGQGAREQYF.

DNA for the CDR3: TGTGCCAGCAGCTCCCCTAGAGCAACTAATGAAAAACTGTTTTTT. It yields the protein CASSSPRATNEKLFF. The V call is TRBV7-9, the J call TRBJ1-4; unclear D gene. This CDR3 is 15 amino acids long. Trimming took off 4 bases at V and 0 bases at J, with 9 bases between the two ends. From germline, CDR1 is SEHNR and CDR2 FQNEAQ (reference sequence). Full variable domain (remainder filled in from reference TRBV7-9 and TRBJ1-4): DTGVSQNPRHKITKRGQNVTFRCDPISEHNRLYWYRQTLGQGPEFLTYFQNEAQLEKSRLLSDRFSAERPKGSFSTLEIQRTEQGDSAMYLCASSSPRATNEKLFFGSGTQLSVL.

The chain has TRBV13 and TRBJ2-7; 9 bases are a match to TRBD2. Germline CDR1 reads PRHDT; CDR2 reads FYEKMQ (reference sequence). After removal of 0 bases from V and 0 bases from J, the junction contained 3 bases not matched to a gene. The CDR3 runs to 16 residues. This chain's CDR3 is CASSLGGSGGSYEQYF. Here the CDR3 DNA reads TGTGCCAGCAGCTTAGGGGGTAGCGGGGGCTCCTACGAGCAGTACTTC.